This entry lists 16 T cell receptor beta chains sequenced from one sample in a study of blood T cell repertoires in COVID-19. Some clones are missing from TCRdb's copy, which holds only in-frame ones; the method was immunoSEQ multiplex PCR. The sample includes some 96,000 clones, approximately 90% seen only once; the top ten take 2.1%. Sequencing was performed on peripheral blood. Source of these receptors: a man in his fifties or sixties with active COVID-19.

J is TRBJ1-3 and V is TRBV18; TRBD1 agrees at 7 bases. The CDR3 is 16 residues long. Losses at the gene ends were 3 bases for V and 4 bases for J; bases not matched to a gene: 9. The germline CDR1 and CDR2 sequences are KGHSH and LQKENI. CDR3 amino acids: CASSPDRLGSGNTIYF. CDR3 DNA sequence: TGTGCCAGCTCACCGGACAGGCTAGGTTCCGGAAACACCATATATTTT. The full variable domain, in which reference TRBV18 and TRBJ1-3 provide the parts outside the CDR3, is NAGVMQNPRHLVRRRGQEARLRCSPMKGHSHVYWYRQLPEEGLKFMVYLQKENIIDESGMPKERFSAEFPKEGPSILRIQQVVRGDSAAYFCASSPDRLGSGNTIYFGEGSWLTVV.

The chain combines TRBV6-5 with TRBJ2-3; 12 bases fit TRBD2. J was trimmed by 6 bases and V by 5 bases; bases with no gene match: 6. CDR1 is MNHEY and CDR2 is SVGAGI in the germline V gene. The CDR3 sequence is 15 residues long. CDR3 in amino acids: CASSILAGGSDTQYF. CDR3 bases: TGTGCCAGCAGTATACTAGCGGGGGGCAGCGATACGCAGTATTTT.

CDR3 in DNA: TGCGCCAGCAGCCAAGAATCGGGCGGGGGGCTTGAGCAGTACTTC. It is translated as CASSQESGGGLEQYF. This chain joins TRBV4-1 and TRBJ2-7, with 8 bases lining up with TRBD2. The CDR3 covers 15 residues. Losses at the gene ends were 0 bases for V and 7 bases for J; bases not matched to a gene: 8. The germline gives CDR1 MGHRA, CDR2 YSYEKL.

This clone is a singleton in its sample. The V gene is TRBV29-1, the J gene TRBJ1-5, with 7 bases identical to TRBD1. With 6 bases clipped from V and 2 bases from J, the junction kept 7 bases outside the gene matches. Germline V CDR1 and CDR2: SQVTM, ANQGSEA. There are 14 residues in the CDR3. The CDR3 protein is CSVRQGNRNQPQHF. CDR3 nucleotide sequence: TGCAGCGTACGACAGGGAAATCGCAATCAGCCCCAGCATTTT.

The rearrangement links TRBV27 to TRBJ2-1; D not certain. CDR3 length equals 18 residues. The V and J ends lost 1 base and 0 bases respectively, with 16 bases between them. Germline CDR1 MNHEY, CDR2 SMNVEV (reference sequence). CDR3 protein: CASSLYSLGGSSYNEQFF. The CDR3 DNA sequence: TGTGCCAGCAGTTTATATTCCCTCGGCGGTAGCTCCTACAATGAGCAGTTCTTC.

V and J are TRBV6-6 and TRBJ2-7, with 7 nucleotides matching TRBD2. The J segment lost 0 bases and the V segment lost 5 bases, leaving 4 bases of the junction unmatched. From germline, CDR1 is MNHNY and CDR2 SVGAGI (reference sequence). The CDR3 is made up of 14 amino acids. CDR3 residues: CASSILADSYEQYF. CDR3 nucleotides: TGTGCCAGCAGTATTCTAGCGGACTCCTACGAGCAGTACTTC.

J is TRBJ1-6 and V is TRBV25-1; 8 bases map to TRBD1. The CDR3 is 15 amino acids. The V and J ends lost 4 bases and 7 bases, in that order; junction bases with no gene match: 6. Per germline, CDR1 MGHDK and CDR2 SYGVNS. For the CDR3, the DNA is TGTGCCAGCAGTGGTCAGGGGGCGATGAATTCACCCCTCCACTTT. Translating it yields CASSGQGAMNSPLHF.

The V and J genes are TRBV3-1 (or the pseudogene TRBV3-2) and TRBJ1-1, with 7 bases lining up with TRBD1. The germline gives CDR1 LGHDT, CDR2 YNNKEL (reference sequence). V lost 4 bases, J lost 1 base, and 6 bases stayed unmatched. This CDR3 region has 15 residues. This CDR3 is CASSPFGQANTEAFF. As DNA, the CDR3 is TGTGCCAGCAGCCCTTTTGGACAGGCGAACACTGAAGCTTTCTTT.

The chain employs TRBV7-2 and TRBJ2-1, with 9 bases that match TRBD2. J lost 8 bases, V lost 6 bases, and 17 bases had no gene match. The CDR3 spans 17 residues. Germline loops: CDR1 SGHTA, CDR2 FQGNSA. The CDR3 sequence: CASSVGAFAGGMDEQFF. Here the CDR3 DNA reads TGTGCCAGCAGTGTAGGAGCCTTTGCGGGGGGGATGGATGAGCAGTTCTTC.

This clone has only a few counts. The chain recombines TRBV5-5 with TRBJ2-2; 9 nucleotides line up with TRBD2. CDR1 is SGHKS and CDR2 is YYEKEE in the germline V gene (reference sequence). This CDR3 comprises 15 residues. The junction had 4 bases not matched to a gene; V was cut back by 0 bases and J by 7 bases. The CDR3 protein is CASSLAAGGYGELFF. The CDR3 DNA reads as TGTGCCAGCAGCTTGGCAGCGGGGGGCTACGGGGAGCTGTTTTTT.

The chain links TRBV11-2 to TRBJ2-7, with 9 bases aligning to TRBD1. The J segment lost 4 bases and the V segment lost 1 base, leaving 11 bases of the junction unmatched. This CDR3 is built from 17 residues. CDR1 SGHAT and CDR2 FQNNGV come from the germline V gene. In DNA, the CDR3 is TGTGCCAGCAGCTTAGTCGGGGTCGGGACAGGGACATACGAGCAGTACTTC. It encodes CASSLVGVGTGTYEQYF.

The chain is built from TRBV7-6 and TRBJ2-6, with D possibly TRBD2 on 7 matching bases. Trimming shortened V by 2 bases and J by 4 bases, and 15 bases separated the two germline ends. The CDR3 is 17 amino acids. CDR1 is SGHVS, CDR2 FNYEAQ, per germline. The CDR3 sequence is CASSLRTGGTGANVLTF. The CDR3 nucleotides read TGTGCCAGCAGCTTAAGGACGGGGGGCACGGGGGCCAACGTCCTGACTTTC. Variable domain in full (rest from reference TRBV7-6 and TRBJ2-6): GAGVSQSPRYKVTKRGQDVALRCDPISGHVSLYWYRQALGQGPEFLTYFNYEAQQDKSGLPNDRFSAERPEGSISTLTIQRTEQRDSAMYRCASSLRTGGTGANVLTFGAGSRLTVL.

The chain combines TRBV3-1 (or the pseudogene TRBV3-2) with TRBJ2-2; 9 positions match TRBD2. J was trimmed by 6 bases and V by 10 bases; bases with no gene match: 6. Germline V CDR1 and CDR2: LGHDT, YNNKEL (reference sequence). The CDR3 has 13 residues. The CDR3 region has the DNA TGTGCCACCCTGACTAGCGGCTCCGGGGAGCTGTTTTTT. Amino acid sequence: CATLTSGSGELFF.

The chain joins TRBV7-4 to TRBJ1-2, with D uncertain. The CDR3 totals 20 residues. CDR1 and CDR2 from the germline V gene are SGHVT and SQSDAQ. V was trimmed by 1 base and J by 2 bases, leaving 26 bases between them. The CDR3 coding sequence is TGTGCCAGCAGCTTAGTAGAGGGCACGGATGCCACACTAAAAAACTATGGCTACACCTTC. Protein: CASSLVEGTDATLKNYGYTF.

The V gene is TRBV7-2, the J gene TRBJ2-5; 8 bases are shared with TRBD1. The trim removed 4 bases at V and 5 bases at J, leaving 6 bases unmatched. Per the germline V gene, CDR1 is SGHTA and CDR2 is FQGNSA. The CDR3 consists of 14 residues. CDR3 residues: CASSYAGGGETQYF. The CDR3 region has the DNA TGTGCCAGCAGCTACGCAGGGGGCGGGGAGACCCAGTACTTC.

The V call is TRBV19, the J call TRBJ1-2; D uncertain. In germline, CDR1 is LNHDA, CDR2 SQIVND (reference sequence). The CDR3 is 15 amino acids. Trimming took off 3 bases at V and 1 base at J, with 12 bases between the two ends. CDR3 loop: CASSIGHQNNYGYTF. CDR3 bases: TGTGCCAGTAGTATCGGTCACCAAAATAACTATGGCTACACCTTC.